This T cell receptor (beta chain) was captured by sequencing in a study of blood T cell repertoires in COVID-19. The CDR3 has 14 residues. CDR1 is MRHNA and CDR2 is SNTAGT in the germline V gene. After removal of 3 bases from V and 2 bases from J, the junction contained 0 bases not matched to a gene. The data were produced by immunoSEQ multiplex PCR, yet TCRdb's version contains in-frame clones alone and is incomplete. The table has about 170,000 clones, approximately 82% seen once. Sequencing was carried out using PBMCs or T cells enriched from blood (not recorded which). This chain joins TRBV6-4 and TRBJ1-5; the match to TRBD1 covers 8 bases. This sequence originates from a woman in her forties or fifties who had recovered from COVID-19. The CDR3: CASSEGQGNQPQHF. The CDR3 nucleotides read TGTGCCAGCAGTGAGGGACAGGGCAATCAGCCCCAGCATTTT.